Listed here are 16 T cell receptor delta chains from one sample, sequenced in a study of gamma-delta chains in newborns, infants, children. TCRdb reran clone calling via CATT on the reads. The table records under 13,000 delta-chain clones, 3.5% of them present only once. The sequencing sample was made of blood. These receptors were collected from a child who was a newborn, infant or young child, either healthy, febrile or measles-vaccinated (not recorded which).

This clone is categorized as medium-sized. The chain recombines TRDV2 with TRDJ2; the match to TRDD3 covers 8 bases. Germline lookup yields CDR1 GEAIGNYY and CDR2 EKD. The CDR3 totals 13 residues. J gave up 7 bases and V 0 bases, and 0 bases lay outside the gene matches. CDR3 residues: CACDTWGIAQLFF. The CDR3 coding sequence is TGTGCCTGTGACACCTGGGGGATAGCACAACTCTTCTTT.

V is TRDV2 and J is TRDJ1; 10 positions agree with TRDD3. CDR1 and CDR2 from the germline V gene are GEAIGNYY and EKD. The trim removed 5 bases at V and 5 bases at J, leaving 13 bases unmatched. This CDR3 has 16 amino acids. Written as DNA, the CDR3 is TGTGCCTGTGGGACTGGGGGATGGTCGGGCTGTGATAAACTCATCTTT. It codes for CACGTGGWSGCDKLIF.

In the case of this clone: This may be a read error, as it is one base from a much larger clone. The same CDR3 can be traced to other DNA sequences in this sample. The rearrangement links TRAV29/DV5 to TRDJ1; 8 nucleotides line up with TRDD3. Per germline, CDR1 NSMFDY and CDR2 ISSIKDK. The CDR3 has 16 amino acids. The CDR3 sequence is CAAVYGTGGLTDKLIF. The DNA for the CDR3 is TGTGCAGCAGTCTACGGAACTGGGGGCTTAACCGATAAACTCATTTTT. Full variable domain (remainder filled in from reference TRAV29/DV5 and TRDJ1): DQQVKQNSPSLSVQEGRISILNCDYTNSMFDYFLWYKKYPAEGPTFLISISSIKDKNEDGRFTVFLNKSAKHLSLHIVPSQPGDSAVYFCAAVYGTGGLTDKLIFGKGTRVTVEP.

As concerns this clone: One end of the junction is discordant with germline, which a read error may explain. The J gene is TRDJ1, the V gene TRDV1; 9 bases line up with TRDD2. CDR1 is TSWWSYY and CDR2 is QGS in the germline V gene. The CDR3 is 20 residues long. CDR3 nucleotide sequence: TGTGCTCTTGGGGAACTCCCCCCTTCCTACGACTGGGGAAACACCGATAAGCTCATCTTT. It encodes CALGELPPSYDWGNTDKLIF.

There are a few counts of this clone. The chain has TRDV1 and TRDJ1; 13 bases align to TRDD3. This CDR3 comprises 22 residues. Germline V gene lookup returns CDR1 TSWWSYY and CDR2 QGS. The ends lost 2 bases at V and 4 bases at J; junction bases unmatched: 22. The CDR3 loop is CALGEVPPSYWGIRGPGDKLIF. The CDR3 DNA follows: TGTGCTCTTGGGGAAGTTCCCCCTTCCTACTGGGGGATACGCGGCCCGGGCGATAAACTCATCTTT.

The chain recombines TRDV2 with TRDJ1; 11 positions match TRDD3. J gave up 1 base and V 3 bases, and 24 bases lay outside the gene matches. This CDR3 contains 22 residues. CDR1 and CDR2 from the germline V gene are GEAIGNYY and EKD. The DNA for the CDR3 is TGTGCCTGTGACGCAATTGGGGGATACGATGGTGGTAAAGCACCCTCCACCGATAAACTCATCTTT. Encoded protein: CACDAIGGYDGGKAPSTDKLIF.

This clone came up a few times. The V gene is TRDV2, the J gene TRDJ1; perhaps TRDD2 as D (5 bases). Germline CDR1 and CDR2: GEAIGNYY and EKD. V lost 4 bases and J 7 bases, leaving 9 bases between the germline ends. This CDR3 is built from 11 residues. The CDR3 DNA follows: TGTGCCTGTGATAACCTACTTAAACTCATCTTT. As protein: CACDNLLKLIF.

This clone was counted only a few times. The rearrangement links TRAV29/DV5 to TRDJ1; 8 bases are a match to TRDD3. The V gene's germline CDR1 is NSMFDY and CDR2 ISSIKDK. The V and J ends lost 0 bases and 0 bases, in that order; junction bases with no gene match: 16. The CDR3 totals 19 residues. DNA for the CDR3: TGTGCAGCAAGCGTAAGTTCTAGTGGGGGATTAACTAACACCGATAAACTCATCTTT. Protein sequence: CAASVSSSGGLTNTDKLIF.

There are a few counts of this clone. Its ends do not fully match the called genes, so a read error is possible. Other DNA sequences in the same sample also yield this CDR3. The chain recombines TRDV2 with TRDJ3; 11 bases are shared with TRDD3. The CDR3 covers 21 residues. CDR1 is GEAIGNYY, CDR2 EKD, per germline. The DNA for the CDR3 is TGCGCCTGTGACACCGCGGTGGGGGATACGCCGAGCTCCTGGGACACCCGACAGATGTTTTTC. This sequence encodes CACDTAVGDTPSSWDTRQMFF.

In DNA form, the CDR3 reads TGTGCCTGTGACACTGGGGAATACTACACCTGGGACACCCGACAGATGTTTTTC. Amino acids: CACDTGEYYTWDTRQMFF. The rearrangement joins TRDV2 to TRDJ3; D perhaps matches TRDD3 (5 bases). Germline V CDR1 and CDR2: GEAIGNYY, EKD. Trimming cost V 1 base and J 2 bases, with 14 bases left between them. The CDR3 runs 18 residues.

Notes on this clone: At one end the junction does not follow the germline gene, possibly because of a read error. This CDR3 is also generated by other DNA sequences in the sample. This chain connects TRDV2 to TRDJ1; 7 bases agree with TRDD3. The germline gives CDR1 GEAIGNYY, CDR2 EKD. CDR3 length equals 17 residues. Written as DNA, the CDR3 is TGTGCCTGCGACACCGTAGGGAGTACTGGGGATAACGATAAACTCATCTTT. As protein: CACDTVGSTGDNDKLIF.

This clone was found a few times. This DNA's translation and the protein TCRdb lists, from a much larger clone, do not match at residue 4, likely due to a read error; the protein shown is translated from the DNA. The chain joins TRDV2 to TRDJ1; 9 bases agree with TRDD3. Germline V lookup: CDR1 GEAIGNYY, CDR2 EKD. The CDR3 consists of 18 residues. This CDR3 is CACGTGSLTTGGPDKLIF. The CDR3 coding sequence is TGTGCCTGTGGCACCGGTTCCTTAACTACTGGGGGACCCGATAAACTCATCTTT.

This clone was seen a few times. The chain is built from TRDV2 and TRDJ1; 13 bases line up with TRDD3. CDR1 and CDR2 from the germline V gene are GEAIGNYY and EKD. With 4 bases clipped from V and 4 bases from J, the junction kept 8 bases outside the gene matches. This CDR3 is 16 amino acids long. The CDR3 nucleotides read TGTGCCTGTGATCCGCTTACTGGGGGATACGACGATAAACTCATCTTT. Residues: CACDPLTGGYDDKLIF.

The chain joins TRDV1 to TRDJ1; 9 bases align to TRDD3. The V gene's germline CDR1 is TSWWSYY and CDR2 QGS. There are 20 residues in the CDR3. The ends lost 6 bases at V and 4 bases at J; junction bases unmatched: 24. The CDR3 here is CALGPRRSFPGDTGIDKLIF. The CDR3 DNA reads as TGTGCTCTTGGCCCCCGACGCTCCTTCCCGGGGGATACCGGTATCGATAAACTCATCTTT.

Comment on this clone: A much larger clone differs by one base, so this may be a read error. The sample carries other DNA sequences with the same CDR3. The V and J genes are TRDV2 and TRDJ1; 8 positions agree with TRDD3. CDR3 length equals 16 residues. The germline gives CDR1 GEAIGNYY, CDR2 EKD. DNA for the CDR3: TGTGCCTGCGACACCGTAACTGGGGGCCCCGCAGATAAACTCATCTTT. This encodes CACDTVTGGPADKLIF.

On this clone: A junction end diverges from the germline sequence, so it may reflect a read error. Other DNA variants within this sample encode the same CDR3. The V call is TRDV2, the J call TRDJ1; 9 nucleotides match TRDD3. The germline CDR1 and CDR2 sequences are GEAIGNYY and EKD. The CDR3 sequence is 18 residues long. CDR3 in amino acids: CACDTPGIRPWYTDKLIF. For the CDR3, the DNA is TGTGCCTGTGACACACCGGGGATACGCCCCTGGTACACCGATAAACTAATCTTT.